The entry that follows covers one T cell receptor beta chain sequence. What it recognizes is unknown. Clones were read by immunoSEQ multiplex PCR, and TCRdb kept only the in-frame ones, dropping some. Of over 130,000 clones listed, roughly 85% are singletons. The data originate from a study of Ad26.COV2.S vaccination and SARS-CoV-2 variants. Findings and limits, study-wide: Total T cell responses, in the TCR breadth and depth analyses, may have been underestimated. Considerable breadth of spike-specific CD8+ and CD4+ T cell responses has reportedly been documented following vaccination.

The TCR originated in a human donor who had recovered from COVID-19. The source material was peripheral blood, sampled after recovery from COVID-19.

CDR3 amino acids: CASSQPSVSGNTIYF. CDR3 nucleotides: TGTGCCAGCAGTCAGCCGAGCGTATCTGGAAACACCATATATTTT. The chain has TRBV6-5 and TRBJ1-3; D gene ambiguous. Trimming took off 5 bases at V and 1 base at J, with 12 bases between the two ends. The CDR3 is 15 residues long. CDR1 is MNHEY, CDR2 SVGAGI, per germline.